A single sample gave rise to the 26 T cell receptor beta chains below, sequenced in a study of cytomegalovirus exposure and HLA in healthy donors. A multiplex PCR was run with 60 Vbeta primers and 13 Jbeta primers. Sequencing used immunoSEQ multiplex PCR; TCRdb keeps in-frame clones, though not all of them. Of 100,000 to 150,000 clones in the sample, 81% were seen once. Material for sequencing was PBMCs. The source is a woman aged 40 to 55 in good health and CMV-seropositive.

The chain joins TRBV7-8 to TRBJ2-5, with 12 nucleotides matching TRBD2. Near its end, the DNA agrees better with TRBJ2-7, so the J call may be wrong. Per germline, CDR1 SGHVS and CDR2 FQNEAQ. The CDR3 consists of 15 residues. The CDR3 sequence: CASSLVLAGGYEQYF. The DNA of the CDR3 is TGTGCCAGCAGCTTAGTACTAGCGGGAGGATACGAGCAGTACTTC.

This clone has more than one count but fewer than ten. The chain joins TRBV13 to TRBJ1-1; 11 nucleotides agree with TRBD1. CDR1 is PRHDT and CDR2 is FYEKMQ in the germline V gene (reference sequence). The CDR3 runs 17 residues. With V trimmed by 6 bases and J by 3 bases, 12 bases remained unmatched. CDR3 DNA: TGTGCCAGCAGAACTCCGGGACAGGGGGTTTTGGACACTGAAGCTTTCTTT. Its protein is CASRTPGQGVLDTEAFF.

The chain combines TRBV29-1 with TRBJ2-1; the match to TRBD2 covers 7 bases. V dropped 7 bases and J dropped 5; count of bases not matched to a gene: 11. Germline assignment: CDR1 SQVTM and CDR2 ANQGSEA. CDR3 length: 14 amino acids. The CDR3 DNA reads as TGCAGCGCGCGAGCGGGAAAGGATAACAATGAGCAGTTCTTC. It is translated as CSARAGKDNNEQFF.

The CDR3 here is CASSYSGRDYGYTF. Here the CDR3 DNA reads TGTGCCAGCAGTTACTCGGGGAGGGACTATGGCTACACCTTC. J is TRBJ1-2 and V is TRBV6-6; D is unresolved. The CDR3 length is 14 residues. Germline CDR1 is MNHNY and CDR2 is SVGAGI (reference sequence). Trimming cost V 0 bases and J 3 bases, with 8 bases left between them.

The V gene is TRBV7-6, the J gene TRBJ2-5; 14 nucleotides line up with TRBD2. The germline CDR1 and CDR2 sequences are SGHVS and FNYEAQ. V was clipped by 2 bases and J by 11 bases; unmatched bases: 7. The CDR3 runs to 15 residues. The CDR3 region has the DNA TGTGCCAGCAGCTTATCCGGGACTAGCGGGAGTGGGCAGTACTTC. It translates to CASSLSGTSGSGQYF.

V gene TRBV4-2 combines with J gene TRBJ2-1, with TRBD2 matching 8 bases. Germline trimming cut 1 base from V and 5 bases from J; bases unmatched to any gene: 7. The germline V gene has CDR1 LGHNA and CDR2 YNFKEQ. This CDR3 is built from 16 residues. In nucleotides, the CDR3 is TGTGCCAGCAGCCAAGCGGGAGCGGGAGAGAACAATGAGCAGTTCTTC. Its translation: CASSQAGAGENNEQFF.

The chain is built from TRBV9 and TRBJ1-3, with 7 bases that match TRBD1. There are 15 residues in the CDR3. Per germline, CDR1 SGDLS and CDR2 YYNGEE. J lost 0 bases, V lost 3 bases, and 3 bases had no gene match. The CDR3 protein is CASSARTGSGNTIYF. The CDR3 DNA sequence: TGTGCCAGCAGCGCCCGGACAGGCTCTGGAAACACCATATATTTT.

The V and J genes are TRBV9 and TRBJ2-5; D is possibly TRBD1 (5 bases). Trimming pared 3 bases from V and 5 bases from J, leaving 11 bases between. Germline CDR1 and CDR2: SGDLS and YYNGEE. There are 13 residues in the CDR3. The CDR3 bases are TGTGCCAGCAGCGCCCGGACACTGGAGACCCAGTACTTC. As protein: CASSARTLETQYF.

The chain couples TRBV5-6 to TRBJ2-7, with D possibly being TRBD2 (5 bases). The V gene lost 0 bases and the J gene lost 6 bases, with 13 bases spanning the gap. Germline CDR1 is SGHDT and CDR2 is YYEEEE. This CDR3 has 14 residues. CDR3 region: CASSLAGFRFEQYF. The CDR3 DNA reads TGTGCCAGCAGCTTGGCGGGGTTTCGGTTCGAGCAGTACTTC.

The chain carries TRBV6-1 and TRBJ2-7; TRBD1 agrees at 8 bases. Germline lookup yields CDR1 MNHNS and CDR2 SASEGT. The trim removed 6 bases at V and 4 bases at J, leaving 5 bases unmatched. There are 13 residues in the CDR3. The CDR3 protein is CASSTRDRYEQYF. The CDR3 DNA sequence: TGTGCCAGCAGCACCCGGGACAGGTACGAGCAGTACTTC.

This clone was seen just once. The chain uses TRBV21-1 and TRBJ1-1; TRBD1 was called by the table and not checked on the DNA. TRBV21-1 is reported as a pseudogene. CDR3 length equals 19 residues. Written as DNA, the CDR3 is TGTGCCAGCAGCAAACGTCCGGACACACCGAGAAGAGTAAACACTGAAGCTTTCTTT. It codes for CASSKRPDTPRRVNTEAFF.

The table lists this clone with a few counts. The chain joins TRBV2 to TRBJ1-6; a weak D match, TRBD1 (6 bases). V was clipped by 6 bases and J by 16 bases, with 16 bases between them. CDR1 and CDR2 from the germline V gene are SNHLY and FYNNEI. CDR3 length: 12 residues. CDR3 sequence reads: CASSDRDTWLHF. The DNA for the CDR3 is TGTGCCAGCAGCGACCGGGACACATGGCTCCACTTT.

The gene calls are TRBV14 and TRBJ1-2, with unresolved D. The CDR3 consists of 13 residues. Trimming stripped 3 bases from V and 4 bases from J, with 9 bases between. Germline lookup yields CDR1 SGHDN and CDR2 FVKESK. CDR3 DNA sequence: TGTGCCAGCAGCCACTCAGGAAGCTATGGCTACACCTTC. This encodes CASSHSGSYGYTF. The variable domain in full, with the rest retrieved from reference TRBV14 and TRBJ1-2, is EAGVTQFPSHSVIEKGQTVTLRCDPISGHDNLYWYRRVMGKEIKFLLHFVKESKQDESGMPNNRFLAERTGGTYSTLKVQPAELEDSGVYFCASSHSGSYGYTFGSGTRLTVV.

The chain recombines TRBV6-1 with TRBJ2-2; maybe TRBD1 (6 bases). This CDR3 comprises 14 residues. The germline gives CDR1 MNHNS, CDR2 SASEGT. The germline V and J ends were trimmed by 7 bases and 1 base, with 10 bases remaining between them. The CDR3 DNA sequence: TGTGCCAGCATTAGGGGGAAGAACACCGGGGAGCTGTTTTTT. It specifies CASIRGKNTGELFF.

The V and J genes are TRBV18 and TRBJ2-3; the D gene is possibly TRBD2 (5 bases). The CDR3 is 15 residues long. With 5 bases removed from V and 2 bases from J, the gap between germline ends came to 14 bases. The germline gives CDR1 KGHSH, CDR2 LQKENI. The CDR3 protein is CASSIREGYTDTQYF. The CDR3 DNA reads as TGTGCCAGCTCAATCCGTGAGGGTTACACAGATACGCAGTATTTT.

As concerns this clone: Relative to the germline gene, one junction end is altered; a read error may explain this. As DNA, the CDR3 is TGCGCCAGCGGCTTGACCGGGACAGAGGATTCACCCCTCCACTTT. The encoded protein is CASGLTGTEDSPLHF. The chain is built from TRBV5-1 and TRBJ1-6; TRBD1 matches 7 bases. CDR3 length: 15 residues. The germline V gene encodes CDR1 SGHRS and CDR2 YFSETQ.

The V call is TRBV27, the J call TRBJ1-1; D remains ambiguous. The CDR3 is 13 residues long. Germline CDR1 reads MNHEY; CDR2 reads SMNVEV (reference sequence). Trimming removed 3 bases from V and 2 bases from J, with 7 bases in between. CDR3 amino acids: CASSFGKNTEAFF. The DNA of the CDR3 is TGTGCCAGCAGTTTCGGTAAAAACACTGAAGCTTTCTTT.

This chain joins TRBV9 and TRBJ2-5, with D perhaps TRBD2 (6 bases). V was pared by 1 base and J by 1 base, with 14 bases between. The CDR3 totals 16 residues. Germline values: CDR1 SGDLS, CDR2 YYNGEE. DNA for the CDR3: TGTGCCAGCAGCGTATTAGGAGGGTCCCTCCAAGAGACCCAGTACTTC. Translation: CASSVLGGSLQETQYF.

The rearrangement joins TRBV2 to TRBJ1-2; D gene unclear. The germline V gene has CDR1 SNHLY and CDR2 FYNNEI. Trimming took 1 base from V and 5 from J, leaving 8 bases between them. The CDR3 contains 13 residues. The CDR3 nucleotides are TGTGCCAGCAGTGAAGGCCGGTGGTATGGCTACACCTTC. It specifies CASSEGRWYGYTF.

The chain's CDR3 is CASRGQGESPEAFF. The CDR3 nucleotides read TGTGCCAGCAGAGGACAGGGGGAATCCCCTGAAGCTTTCTTT. This rearrangement joins TRBV27 to TRBJ1-1, with 10 bases aligning to TRBD1. V lost 6 bases to trimming and J lost 6 bases; unmatched junction nucleotides: 7. CDR3 length: 14 residues. Looked up from germline, CDR1 is MNHEY and CDR2 is SMNVEV (reference sequence).

This chain uses TRBV5-1 with TRBJ1-2; 8 positions agree with TRBD1. Trimming removed 4 bases from V and 5 bases from J; junction bases left unmatched: 10. The V gene's germline CDR1 is SGHRS and CDR2 YFSETQ. The CDR3 sequence is 15 residues long. The CDR3 nucleotides read TGCGCCAGCAGCACCGGACAGGGAGCGAGTTATGGCTACACCTTC. This encodes CASSTGQGASYGYTF.

The V gene is TRBV10-3, the J gene TRBJ1-5; 8 bases match TRBD1. Germline V CDR1 and CDR2: ENHRY, SYGVKD. CDR3 size: 15 residues. V trimming: 3 bases; J trimming: 0 bases; junction bases outside the gene matches: 1. The CDR3 DNA reads as TGTGCCATCAGTGAAGGACAGGGTAGCAATCAGCCCCAGCATTTT. This encodes CAISEGQGSNQPQHF.

CDR3 loop: CASSESGLPYEQYF. CDR3 nucleotide sequence: TGTGCCAGCAGCGAATCCGGACTCCCCTACGAGCAGTACTTC. The chain uses TRBV9 and TRBJ2-7; possibly TRBD2 for D (5 bases). Germline-derived CDR1 and CDR2 are SGDLS and YYNGEE. Trimming removed 3 bases from V and 2 bases from J, with 12 bases in between. There are 14 residues in the CDR3.

The chain joins TRBV28 to TRBJ2-2, with D possibly matching TRBD2 (5 bases). V dropped 4 bases and J dropped 1 base, with 13 bases sitting between them. The CDR3 length is 16 residues. Germline-derived CDR1 and CDR2 are MDHEN and SYDVKM. For the CDR3, the DNA is TGTGCCAGCAGTTCGACCCCTAGCATGAACACCGGGGAGCTGTTTTTT. It codes for CASSSTPSMNTGELFF. The whole variable domain, remainder taken from reference TRBV28 and TRBJ2-2, is DVKVTQSSRYLVKRTGEKVFLECVQDMDHENMFWYRQDPGLGLRLIYFSYDVKMKEKGDIPEGYSVSREKKERFSLILESASTNQTSMYLCASSSTPSMNTGELFFGEGSRLTVL.

A note on this clone: The same CDR3 can be traced to other DNA sequences in this sample. The gene calls are TRBV4-1 and TRBJ1-5; TRBD1 matches at 7 bases. This CDR3 contains 15 residues. The junction had 3 bases not matched to a gene; V was cut back by 3 bases and J by 1 base. Looked up from germline, CDR1 is MGHRA and CDR2 is YSYEKL. The DNA of the CDR3 is TGCGCCAGCAGCCAGGTGACAGGGAGCAATCAGCCCCAGCATTTT. It encodes CASSQVTGSNQPQHF.

The rearrangement links TRBV15 to TRBJ1-1, with TRBD1 identical over 7 bases. V dropped 1 base and J dropped 0; count of bases not matched to a gene: 5. In germline, CDR1 is LNHNV, CDR2 YYDKDF (reference sequence). The CDR3 sequence is 16 residues long. CDR3 nucleotide sequence: TGTGCCACCAGCAGAGGAGTTCAGGGGGTGAACACTGAAGCTTTCTTT. Its protein is CATSRGVQGVNTEAFF.